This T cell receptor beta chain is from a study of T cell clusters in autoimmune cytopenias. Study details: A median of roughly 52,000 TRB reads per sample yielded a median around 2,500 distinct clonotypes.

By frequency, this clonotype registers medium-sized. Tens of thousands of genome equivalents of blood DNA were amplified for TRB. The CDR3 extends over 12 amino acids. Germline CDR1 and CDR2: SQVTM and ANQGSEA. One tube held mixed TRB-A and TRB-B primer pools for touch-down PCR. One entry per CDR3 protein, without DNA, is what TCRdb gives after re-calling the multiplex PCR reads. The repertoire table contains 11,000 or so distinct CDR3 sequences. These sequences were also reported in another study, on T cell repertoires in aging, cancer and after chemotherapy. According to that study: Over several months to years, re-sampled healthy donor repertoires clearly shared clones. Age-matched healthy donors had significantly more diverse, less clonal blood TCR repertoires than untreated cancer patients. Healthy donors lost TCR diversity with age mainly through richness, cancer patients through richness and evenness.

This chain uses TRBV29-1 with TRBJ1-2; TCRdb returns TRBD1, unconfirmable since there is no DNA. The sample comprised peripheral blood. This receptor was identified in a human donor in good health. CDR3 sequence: CSVWDGNYGYTF.